What follows is one TCR beta chain and its context. This sample is drawn from a study of blood T cell repertoires in COVID-19. Profiling relied on immunoSEQ multiplex PCR, and the TCRdb table lists in-frame clones only, not all of them. The sample lists about 66,000 clones, roughly 78% occurring once. This CDR3 is 14 amino acids long. After removal of 4 bases from V and 8 bases from J, the junction contained 5 bases not matched to a gene. The germline CDR1 and CDR2 sequences are SNHLY and FYNNEI. This sequence was found in a human donor in a cohort sampled during active COVID-19. This chain uses TRBV2 with TRBJ1-4; 9 bases fit TRBD1. The sample comprised peripheral blood. The CDR3 region is CASSARQGGEKLFF. CDR3 in DNA: TGTGCCAGCAGTGCACGACAGGGGGGAGAAAAACTGTTTTTT.